This entry features one TCR beta chain sequence. The entry originates in a study of T cell clones after liver transplantation. Turning to the study itself: Samples came from ITN030ST, which attempted immunosuppression withdrawal within 2 years of liver transplantation. Until 12-24 months post-transplant, subjects got standard immunosuppression and no induction.

V was pared by 7 bases and J by 4 bases, with 14 bases between. Germline CDR1 reads SGHVS; CDR2 reads FNYEAQ. The CDR3 is 14 amino acids. TCRdb keeps only in-frame clones here, not all; method: immunoSEQ multiplex PCR. The profile shows 95,000 to 130,000 clones, about nine tenths of them singletons. V gene TRBV7-6 combines with J gene TRBJ2-1; TRBD2 is a possible D gene (6 bases). The sequencing used CD4+ T cells from blood, collected 12 months after liver transplant. This sequence was found in a human patient who received a liver transplant. Some T cells may be supplied by the graft donor. CDR3 protein: CASTAGLLYNEQFF. Here the CDR3 DNA reads TGTGCCAGCACCGCGGGATTACTGTACAATGAGCAGTTCTTC.